Each of the 26 T cell receptor beta chains below was sequenced from the same sample in a study of T cells in Graves' hyperthyroidism and ophthalmopathy. RNA transcripts were the template for amplifying TCR beta CDR3 regions. The primer set for the first-round RT-PCR of the TCR CDR3 was HTBI. TCRdb passed the multiplex PCR reads through MiXCR, listing each CDR3 protein once. In the table there are more than 550,000 distinct CDR3 sequences, 17% of which are singletons. Sample: blood. These receptors all come from a man aged 45 to 65 with Graves' hyperthyroidism.

This clonotype has only a few counts. This rearrangement joins TRBV7-2 to TRBJ2-6; D is possibly TRBD1 (6 bases). The CDR3 contains 17 residues. With 4 bases removed from V and 2 bases from J, the gap between germline ends came to 15 bases. CDR1 is SGHTA and CDR2 is FQGNSA in the germline V gene. The CDR3 here is CASSSKIYRAGANVLTF. The CDR3 DNA follows: TGTGCCAGCAGCTCGAAAATATACAGGGCTGGGGCCAACGTCCTGACTTTC.

The J gene is TRBJ1-4, the V gene TRBV29-1; possible D gene TRBD1, 6 bases. Trimming shortened V by 1 base and J by 6 bases, and 18 bases separated the two germline ends. Germline CDR1 and CDR2: SQVTM and ANQGSEA. The CDR3 covers 16 residues. The CDR3 region has the DNA TGCAGCGTTGAAGTTGTTGGGGGGGCAGGTGATGAAAAACTGTTTTTT. This encodes CSVEVVGGAGDEKLFF.

In its sample, this clonotype was seen many times. The chain joins TRBV28 to TRBJ2-7; D is perhaps TRBD2 (6 bases). This CDR3 is built from 15 residues. V lost 5 bases, J lost 2 bases, and 16 bases lay in between. CDR1 and CDR2 (germline): MDHEN, SYDVKM. CDR3 protein: CASSVMGLIPYEQYF. CDR3 nucleotide sequence: TGTGCCAGCAGTGTTATGGGACTCATCCCCTACGAGCAGTACTTC. The complete variable domain, with remaining parts taken from reference TRBV28 and TRBJ2-7, reads DVKVTQSSRYLVKRTGEKVFLECVQDMDHENMFWYRQDPGLGLRLIYFSYDVKMKEKGDIPEGYSVSREKKERFSLILESASTNQTSMYLCASSVMGLIPYEQYFGPGTRLTVT.

The V call is TRBV28, the J call TRBJ2-7, with D hard to call. Germline V lookup: CDR1 MDHEN, CDR2 SYDVKM. The CDR3 totals 13 residues. Trimming took off 7 bases at V and 1 base at J, with 11 bases between the two ends. The CDR3 DNA reads as TGTGCCAGCACCGTTGGACCTTCCTACGAGCAGTACTTC. Translated: CASTVGPSYEQYF.

At least ten counts were recorded for this clonotype. The chain combines TRBV25-1 with TRBJ1-1; D unclear. The germline CDR1 and CDR2 sequences are MGHDK and SYGVNS. The CDR3 runs to 12 residues. V gave up 7 bases and J gave up 7 bases, with 13 bases separating them. The CDR3 DNA reads TGTGCCAGCAAAGGAGGTCCAAGTGAAGCTTTCTTT. It specifies CASKGGPSEAFF.

This clonotype was picked up many times. The rearrangement joins TRBV12-3 or TRBV12-4 to TRBJ1-2; TRBD1 matches at 7 bases. This CDR3 contains 13 residues. The V gene end was trimmed by 5 bases and the J gene end by 11 bases; junction bases not matched to a gene: 11. For the CDR3, the DNA is TGTGCCAGCAGTACCCCAGGTGGGACAGAGTACACCTTC. This translates into CASSTPGGTEYTF.

This clonotype was detected many times. This chain connects TRBV6-1 to TRBJ2-1; 7 bases align to TRBD2. Losses at the gene ends were 0 bases for V and 9 bases for J; bases not matched to a gene: 8. The germline V gene encodes CDR1 MNHNS and CDR2 SASEGT. The CDR3 spans 15 residues. CDR3 sequence: CASSEAGGPGGEQFF. In DNA form, the CDR3 reads TGTGCCAGCAGTGAAGCGGGAGGGCCAGGAGGTGAGCAGTTCTTC.

This clonotype showed up many times. The chain recombines TRBV12-3 or TRBV12-4 with TRBJ2-7; tentative D call: TRBD2 (7 bases). There are 14 residues in the CDR3. Trimming removed 6 bases from V and 6 bases from J, with 18 bases in between. The CDR3 protein is CASSSDKGGGEQYF. CDR3 DNA: TGTGCCAGCAGCTCCGACAAGGGAGGGGGCGAGCAGTACTTC.

This clonotype was recorded a few times. The chain recombines TRBV13 with TRBJ1-3; D unresolved. The germline CDR1 and CDR2 sequences are PRHDT and FYEKMQ (reference sequence). Trimming removed 4 bases from V and 0 bases from J, with 10 bases in between. There are 15 residues in the CDR3. The CDR3 protein is CASSSTSVSGNTIYF. In nucleotides, the CDR3 is TGTGCCAGCAGCTCGACCTCAGTCTCTGGAAACACCATATATTTT. The variable domain in full, completed from reference TRBV13 and TRBJ1-3, reads AAGVIQSPRHLIKEKRETATLKCYPIPRHDTVYWYQQGPGQDPQFLISFYEKMQSDKGSIPDRFSAQQFSDYHSELNMSSLELGDSALYFCASSSTSVSGNTIYFGEGSWLTVV.

This chain joins TRBV19 and TRBJ2-1, with D possibly TRBD1 on 7 matching bases. Trimming shortened V by 3 bases and J by 4 bases, and 16 bases separated the two germline ends. This CDR3 spans 16 amino acids. Germline V CDR1 and CDR2: LNHDA, SQIVND (reference sequence). DNA of the CDR3: TGTGCCAGTAGTATTAGAGGAGGGGGCGTTTACAATGAGCAGTTCTTC. Translation: CASSIRGGGVYNEQFF.

Note on this clonotype: One junction end disagrees with the germline gene, perhaps due to a read error. The chain carries TRBV7-9 and TRBJ1-2, with TRBD1 matching over 9 bases. The germline V gene has CDR1 SEHNR and CDR2 FQNEAQ (reference sequence). The CDR3 has 15 amino acids. CDR3 sequence (DNA): TGTGCCAGCAGATTGAACGGACAGGGGAACTATGGCTATACCTTC. Protein sequence: CASRLNGQGNYGYTF.

This clonotype was recorded many times. The chain links TRBV7-8 to TRBJ1-1; D gene unclear. Germline loops: CDR1 SGHVS, CDR2 FQNEAQ. V lost 4 bases and J 2 bases, leaving 11 bases between the germline ends. The CDR3 is 14 amino acids. CDR3 in DNA: TGTGCCAGCAGCTCGTTGGGTGGAAACACTGAAGCTTTCTTT. Protein sequence: CASSSLGGNTEAFF.

The CDR3 DNA is TGTGCCAGCAGAATTCAGGGACAGGGCCTCTCTGGGGCCAACGTCCTGACTTTC. Its translation is CASRIQGQGLSGANVLTF. V usage is TRBV28 and J usage is TRBJ2-6; 9 positions agree with TRBD1. CDR1 is MDHEN, CDR2 SYDVKM, per germline. Losses at the gene ends were 6 bases for V and 0 bases for J; bases not matched to a gene: 9. This CDR3 has 18 residues.

At least ten counts were recorded for this clonotype. The chain uses TRBV3-1 and TRBJ1-1; a weak D match, TRBD1 (6 bases). Germline CDR1 is LGHDT and CDR2 is YNNKEL (reference sequence). The CDR3 covers 15 residues. Trimming stripped 1 base from V and 1 base from J, with 10 bases between. This chain's CDR3 is CASSQVGAANTEAFF. CDR3 in DNA: TGTGCCAGCAGCCAAGTGGGGGCAGCGAACACTGAAGCTTTCTTT.

This clonotype has a count of ten or more. This rearrangement joins TRBV5-1 to TRBJ2-3; D possibly corresponds to TRBD2 (5 bases). Deletions cut 5 bases from V and 0 bases from J, with 13 bases between. Germline loops: CDR1 SGHRS, CDR2 YFSETQ. This CDR3 contains 15 residues. The CDR3 sequence: CASRDRADSTDTQYF. CDR3 nucleotides: TGCGCCAGCAGGGATCGAGCGGATAGCACAGATACGCAGTATTTT.

The table lists this clonotype with a few counts. V is TRBV6-2 or TRBV6-3 and J is TRBJ2-4; 12 nucleotides line up with TRBD2. CDR3 length equals 14 residues. Trimming cost V 6 bases and J 7 bases; bases outside gene matches: 4. Germline-derived CDR1 and CDR2 are MNHEY and SVGEGT. This CDR3 reads CASRSSGRGNIQYF. CDR3 bases: TGTGCCAGCAGGTCTAGCGGGAGGGGGAACATTCAGTACTTC.

This chain uses TRBV5-1 with TRBJ1-1, with no clear D. The CDR3 length is 15 residues. With 4 bases removed from V and 1 base from J, the gap between germline ends came to 14 bases. CDR1 and CDR2 (germline): SGHRS, YFSETQ. CDR3 nucleotides: TGCGCCAGCAGCCTTGGAGGGTTGGGGAACACTGAAGCTTTCTTT. This encodes CASSLGGLGNTEAFF.

The chain is built from TRBV18 and TRBJ1-3, with D maybe TRBD1 (5 bases). V was clipped by 4 bases and J by 5 bases, with 18 bases between them. The CDR3 is 16 amino acids. Germline V CDR1 and CDR2: KGHSH, LQKENI. For the CDR3, the DNA is TGTGCCAGCTCACGTGAGCAGGGATTGCATAGAAACACCATATATTTT. Encoded protein: CASSREQGLHRNTIYF.

About this clonotype: A read error may be the cause here, since a much bigger clone is one base away. V and J are TRBV28 and TRBJ1-2; D call uncertain. The CDR3 has 15 amino acids. CDR1 and CDR2 from the germline V gene are MDHEN and SYDVKM. The CDR3 spells CASSSGTASNYSYTF. The DNA for the CDR3 is TGTGCCAGCAGTTCGGGAACCGCCAGTAACTATAGCTACACCTTC.

V is TRBV5-1 and J is TRBJ2-7, with 8 positions matching TRBD1. CDR3 size: 14 residues. V gave up 3 bases and J gave up 5 bases; unmatched junction bases: 7. From germline, CDR1 is SGHRS and CDR2 YFSETQ. CDR3 sequence (DNA): TGCGCCAGCAGCTGGACAGGGACTTGGGACGAGCAGTACTTC. This translates into CASSWTGTWDEQYF.

This chain connects TRBV3-1 to TRBJ2-5, with 9 bases fitting TRBD1. The CDR3 is 14 amino acids. Trimming removed 3 bases from V and 5 bases from J; junction bases left unmatched: 4. In germline, CDR1 is LGHDT, CDR2 YNNKEL (reference sequence). This CDR3 is CASSQPGQGETQYF. The DNA for the CDR3 is TGTGCCAGCAGCCAGCCGGGACAGGGTGAGACCCAGTACTTC.

The chain is built from TRBV13 and TRBJ1-2, with 8 bases identical to TRBD1. The CDR3 covers 15 residues. The germline gives CDR1 PRHDT, CDR2 FYEKMQ (reference sequence). The V segment lost 4 bases and the J segment 1 base; nucleotides outside the gene matches: 5. DNA for the CDR3: TGTGCCAGCAGCTCTCGGACAGGGAGTAACTATGGCTACACCTTC. It translates to CASSSRTGSNYGYTF.

This clonotype was recorded a few times. The CDR3 DNA reads TGCAGCGTTGGATGGGCAATTGGAAACACCATATATTTT. Translating it yields CSVGWAIGNTIYF. The chain links TRBV29-1 to TRBJ1-3, with D unresolved. This CDR3 has 13 amino acids. Trimming removed 4 bases at V and 3 bases at J, with 10 bases between. From germline, CDR1 is SQVTM and CDR2 ANQGSEA.

In its sample, this clonotype was seen many times. The CDR3 sequence is CATSAATGSGYEQYF. CDR3 DNA: TGTGCCACCAGTGCTGCGACAGGGTCTGGCTACGAGCAGTACTTC. The V and J genes are TRBV24-1 and TRBJ2-7; the match to TRBD1 covers 7 bases. Losses at the gene ends were 5 bases for V and 3 bases for J; bases not matched to a gene: 9. The CDR3 runs to 15 residues. CDR1 and CDR2 (germline): KGHDR, SFDVKD.

The chain is built from TRBV6-1 and TRBJ2-7; D is possibly TRBD2 (6 bases). There are 16 residues in the CDR3. The ends were cut back, 5 bases at V and 0 bases at J, with 17 bases in the middle. CDR1 MNHNS and CDR2 SASEGT come from the germline V gene. CDR3 coding DNA: TGTGCCAGCAGTTCTATAGCGGAGAATCCCTCCTACGAGCAGTACTTC. Amino acids: CASSSIAENPSYEQYF.

This clonotype was seen repeatedly, ten times or more. V and J are TRBV7-9 and TRBJ1-4, with 8 nucleotides matching TRBD1. Trimming took 5 bases from V and 3 from J; bases not matched to a gene: 2. The CDR3 sequence is 14 residues long. CDR1 is SEHNR and CDR2 is FQNEAQ in the germline V gene (reference sequence). The CDR3 loop reads CASSQGAANEKLFF. Here the CDR3 DNA reads TGTGCCAGCAGCCAGGGGGCGGCTAATGAAAAACTGTTTTTT.